This T cell receptor beta chain was identified during a study of memory CD4+ T cells and cytomegalovirus serostatus. Repertoires were generated with immunoSEQ multiplex PCR, while TCRdb's copy carries only in-frame clones and drops some. The sample yields more than 45,000 clones, just under 80% seen once. This CDR3 comprises 13 residues. Trimming left V 6 bases short and J 6 bases short, with 11 bases between. Looked up from germline, CDR1 is WNHNN and CDR2 is SYGVQD (reference sequence). The sort gate was single viable CD3+CD4+CD8-CD45RO+ cells for memory CD4+ T cells. This clone has just a few counts.

Material for sequencing was memory CD4+ T cells from blood. This chain connects TRBV10-1 to TRBJ2-2, with D perhaps matching TRBD2 (6 bases). The receptor's source is an adult in good health and CMV-seronegative. The CDR3 DNA follows: TGCGCCAGCAGGGGGGGAGCGGCCGGGGAGCTGTTTTTT. Amino acid sequence: CASRGGAAGELFF.